This T cell receptor beta chain was captured by sequencing in a study of cytomegalovirus exposure and HLA in healthy donors. Germline-derived CDR1 and CDR2 are SGHDT and YYEEEE. CDR3 length: 13 amino acids. V lost 1 base, J lost 6 bases, and 0 bases stayed unmatched. With 60 Vbeta and 13 Jbeta primers, the PCR was carried out. Sequencing used immunoSEQ multiplex PCR; TCRdb keeps in-frame clones, though not all of them. The ten top clones account for 0.83%, within a sample of some 72,000 clones. The sequenced sample was PBMCs. V and J are TRBV5-6 and TRBJ1-5, with 8 bases that match TRBD1. This TCR came from a boy between 5 and 17 years old in good health and CMV-seronegative. The CDR3 coding sequence is TGTGCCAGCAGCTTGACAGGGGGTCAGCCCCAGCATTTT. It is translated as CASSLTGGQPQHF.